This T cell receptor beta chain was captured by sequencing in a study of blood T cell dynamics during melanoma immunotherapy (TCRdb year 2020). Notes on the research overall: Patients had metastatic melanoma and received first-line pembrolizumab or nivolumab plus ipilimumab as standard of care in the United Kingdom. Consecutive patients formed a training cohort, and a further independent group of patients from the same centre was pooled into an external validation set. To identify early correlates of response, the study profiled peripheral T cell receptor repertoires in patients with metastatic melanoma before and after one cycle of checkpoint inhibitor therapy. The research as a whole found: The relatively small sample size was acknowledged as something that could potentially limit how far the results can be generalized. Patients who later achieved disease control showed a bifurcated PBMC repertoire reorganization at W3, with increased clonality or increased diversity, unlike progressors. The study could not determine whether the T cell clones driving repertoire changes were melanoma-specific or reflected general immune activation.

In the paper's terms, the time point label means: week 3, after first cycle of checkpoint inhibitor. Blood samples were taken before treatment (T0) and at week 3 (W3), following the first cycle of checkpoint blockade. Except for a couple of patients with rapid clinical progression, response was assessed 12 weeks after the first infusion by RECIST 1.1; disease control meant complete response, partial response or stable disease. Any patient who had received prior systemic cancer treatment, was on concomitant immunosuppressant therapy or had synchronous other active malignancies was excluded. Bulk PBMC and plasma cell-free DNA were both sequenced for TCR beta so that circulating cells and T cell turnover could be tracked. PBMC were isolated from blood with Lymphoprep and SepMate tubes, followed by red cell lysis. QIAamp DNA Blood Mini kits were used to extract DNA from PBMC and sorted T cell subsets.

There are 16 amino acids in the CDR3, from cysteine to phenylalanine inclusive. The only DNA kept is the CDR3, 48 bases in frame from the first base. Germline trimming: 10 bases from V, 2 bases from J; junction bases outside gene matches: 9. From the germline V gene (reference sequence), CDR1 is LNHDA and CDR2 is SQIVND. A note on this clone: The antigen this receptor binds is unknown. The input lacks base qualities; no much larger clone sits a single base away.

For every bulk PBMC sample, a fixed 350 ng of DNA was loaded. Following the manufacturer instructions, the immunoSEQ TCRb Assay kit was used to amplify TCR beta CDR3 sequences from genomic DNA. The KAPA Library Quantification Kit for Illumina platforms was used to quantify pooled libraries by qPCR. Sequencing of the pooled libraries was done on an Illumina NextSeq 500, with clustering at 0.6-1.1 pM. In the paper's pipeline: TCR data were analyzed using immunoSEQ ANALYZER and the R LymphoSeq package. A rearrangement efficiency score was calculated as productive divided by the sum of productive and non-productive CDR3 sequences. Within each patient, timepoints were compared pairwise for clonality, measured with the Gini coefficient, and for diversity, measured with the Renyi index at alpha=1. In LymphoSeq, clonal relatedness was computed with an edit distance of 3 and repertoire similarity was computed with the Bhattacharyya coefficient. Linear discriminant analysis on week-3 changes in clonality and diversity was built with the R MASS and caret packages to classify response. TCRdb carries this immuneACCESS record with in-frame sequences only. Its versions omit some clonotypes, under half of them owing to an unresolved V gene in the studies checked, with the rest unexplained. D and trimming were read from the DNA, whereas the V and J calls and clone size are those reported in that table. Recorded for this sample are some 12,000 clones; 84% of them occurred a single time. About 16% of the sample goes to the ten largest clones.

Sequencing used blood, obtained from a patient treated with checkpoint blockade. This sequence originates from a human donor with melanoma. Recombination joined TRBV19 with TRBJ2-5; TRBD2 aligns with 14 central bases. In nucleotide form, the sequence is TGTGCCAATCATTCCGGGACTAGCGGGGGACAAGAGACCCAGTACTTC. This gives the protein CANHSGTSGGQETQYF.